A single sample is the source of the 8 T cell receptor beta chains below, sequenced in a study of T cell repertoires in cytomegalovirus infection. Each CDR3 protein gets one entry after TCRdb re-called the reads with MiXCR. The table records roughly 150,000 distinct CDR3 sequences, 20% to 25% of them present only once. Material for sequencing was PBMCs. All receptors come from a human donor in good health (CMV status not recorded). Some clones in this sample may be carry-over from other donors' samples.

The CDR3 sequence is CASQPGQGADYGYTF. DNA of the CDR3: TGTGCCAGCCAGCCGGGACAGGGGGCCGACTATGGCTACACCTTC. The chain carries TRBV6-5 and TRBJ1-2; 12 nucleotides agree with TRBD1. Germline values: CDR1 MNHEY, CDR2 SVGAGI. The CDR3 has 15 amino acids. J was trimmed by 3 bases and V by 8 bases; bases with no gene match: 7.

The chain combines TRBV9 with TRBJ1-5, with D uncertain. Germline CDR1 SGDLS, CDR2 YYNGEE. V lost 3 bases to trimming and J lost 3 bases, with 10 bases between them. This CDR3 is built from 14 residues. Here the CDR3 DNA reads TGTGCCAGCAGCGCCCAGGTCGACAATCAGCCCCAGCATTTT. Its protein is CASSAQVDNQPQHF.

To note about this clonotype: A much larger clone lies a single base off, so this may be a read error. This sequence joins TRBV5-1 and TRBJ1-2; D is uncertain. This CDR3 is built from 13 residues. CDR1 and CDR2 from the germline V gene are SGHRS and YFSETQ. V lost 4 bases and J 6 bases, leaving 13 bases between the germline ends. CDR3 sequence (DNA): TGCGCCAGCAGCCCAGAGGCCTTTAATGGCTACACCTTC. It yields the protein CASSPEAFNGYTF. Full variable domain (missing parts from reference TRBV5-1 and TRBJ1-2): KAGVTQTPRYLIKTRGQQVTLSCSPISGHRSVSWYQQTPGQGLQFLFEYFSETQRNKGNFPGRFSGRQFSNSRSEMNVSTLELGDSALYLCASSPEAFNGYTFGSGTRLTVV.

This clonotype was found a few times. The rearrangement joins TRBV30 to TRBJ1-4; D is unclear. Per germline, CDR1 GTSNPN and CDR2 SVGIG (reference sequence). Trimming left V 0 bases short and J 8 bases short, with 10 bases between. The CDR3 extends over 13 amino acids. The DNA of the CDR3 is TGTGCCTGGAGTGTCGCCGGGAAGGAAAAACTGTTTTTT. Its protein product is CAWSVAGKEKLFF.

J is TRBJ2-1 and V is TRBV6-2 or TRBV6-3, with 14 bases lining up with TRBD2. V lost 6 bases and J lost 7; bases outside the gene matches: 5. Germline V gives CDR1 MNHEY, CDR2 SVGEGT. The CDR3 is 15 residues long. The CDR3 DNA follows: TGTGCCAGCAGCCCTCGGACTAGCGGGAGGAATGAGCAGTTCTTC. Protein product: CASSPRTSGRNEQFF.

Only a few counts were recorded for this clonotype. The chain employs TRBV28 and TRBJ1-5, with 8 bases aligning to TRBD1. This CDR3 comprises 16 residues. J gave up 7 bases and V 8 bases, and 16 bases lay outside the gene matches. The germline CDR1 and CDR2 sequences are MDHEN and SYDVKM. In nucleotides, the CDR3 is TGTGCCAGCGGACACAAGGGTCAGGGGGCAAGACAGCCCCAGCATTTT. Protein sequence: CASGHKGQGARQPQHF.

This clonotype was seen only a few times. This sequence joins TRBV7-9 and TRBJ1-5, with D unresolved. V lost 2 bases, J lost 5 bases, and 4 bases lay in between. CDR3 length: 12 residues. CDR1 is SEHNR, CDR2 FQNEAQ, per germline (reference sequence). The CDR3 nucleotides are TGTGCCAGCAGCTTATTAGATCAGCCCCAGCATTTT. Encoded protein: CASSLLDQPQHF.

This chain connects TRBV4-3 to TRBJ2-1; TRBD2 agrees at 7 bases. The CDR3 is made up of 14 amino acids. J gave up 10 bases and V 1 base, and 7 bases lay outside the gene matches. Germline lookup yields CDR1 LGHNA and CDR2 YSLEER. CDR3 sequence reads: CASSQGGGNWEQFF. CDR3 in DNA: TGCGCCAGCAGCCAAGGGGGGGGTAATTGGGAGCAGTTCTTC.